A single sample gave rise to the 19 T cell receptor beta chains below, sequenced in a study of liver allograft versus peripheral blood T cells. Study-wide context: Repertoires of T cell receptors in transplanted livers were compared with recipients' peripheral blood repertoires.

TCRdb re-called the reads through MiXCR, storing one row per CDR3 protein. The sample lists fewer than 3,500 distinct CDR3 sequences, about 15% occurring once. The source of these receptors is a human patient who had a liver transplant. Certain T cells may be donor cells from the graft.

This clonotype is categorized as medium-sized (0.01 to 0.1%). The CDR3 DNA reads TGTGCCAGCAGCTCGACTAGCGTCGGGGAGCAGTTCTTC. It translates to CASSSTSVGEQFF. The chain has TRBV6-5 and TRBJ2-1, with TRBD2 identical over 8 bases. Germline trimming cut 6 bases from V and 10 bases from J; bases unmatched to any gene: 8. The CDR3 totals 13 residues. Germline assignment: CDR1 MNHEY and CDR2 SVGAGI.

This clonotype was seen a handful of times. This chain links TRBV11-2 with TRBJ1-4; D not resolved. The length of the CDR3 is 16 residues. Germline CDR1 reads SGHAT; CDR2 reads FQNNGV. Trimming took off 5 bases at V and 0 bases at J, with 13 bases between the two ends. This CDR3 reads CASSPEGLATNEKLFF. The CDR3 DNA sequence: TGTGCCAGCAGCCCCGAGGGTCTTGCAACTAATGAAAAACTGTTTTTT.

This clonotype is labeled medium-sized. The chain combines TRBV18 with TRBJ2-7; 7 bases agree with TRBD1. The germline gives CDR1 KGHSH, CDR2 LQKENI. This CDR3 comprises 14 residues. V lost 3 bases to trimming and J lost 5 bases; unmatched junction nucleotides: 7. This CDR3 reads CASSPRDSLDEQYF. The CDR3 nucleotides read TGTGCCAGCTCACCTAGGGACAGCCTAGACGAGCAGTACTTC.

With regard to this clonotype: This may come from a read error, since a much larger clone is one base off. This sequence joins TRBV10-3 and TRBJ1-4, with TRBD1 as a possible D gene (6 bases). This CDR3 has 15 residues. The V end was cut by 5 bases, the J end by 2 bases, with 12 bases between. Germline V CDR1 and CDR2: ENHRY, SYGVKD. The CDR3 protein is CAISPTGMTNEKLFF. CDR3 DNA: TGTGCCATCAGTCCCACAGGGATGACTAATGAAAAACTGTTTTTT.

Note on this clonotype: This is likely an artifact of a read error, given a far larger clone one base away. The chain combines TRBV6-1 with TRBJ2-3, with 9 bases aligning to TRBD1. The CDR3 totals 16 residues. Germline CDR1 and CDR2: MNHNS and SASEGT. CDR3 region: CASSYGGQGRLDKQYF. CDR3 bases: TGTGCCAGCAGTTACGGGGGACAGGGAAGATTAGATAAGCAGTATTTT.

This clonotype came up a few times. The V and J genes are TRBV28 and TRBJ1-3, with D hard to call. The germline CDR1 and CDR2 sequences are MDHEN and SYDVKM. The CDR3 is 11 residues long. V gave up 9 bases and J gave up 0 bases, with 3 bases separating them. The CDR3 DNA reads TGTGCCAGTGGCTCTGGAAACACCATATATTTT. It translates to CASGSGNTIYF.

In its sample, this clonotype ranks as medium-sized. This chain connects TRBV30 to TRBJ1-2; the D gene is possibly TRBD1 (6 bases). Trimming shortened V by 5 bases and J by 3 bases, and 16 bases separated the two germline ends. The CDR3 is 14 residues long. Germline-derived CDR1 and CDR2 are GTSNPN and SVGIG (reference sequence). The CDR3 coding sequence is TGTGCCTGGGACCCTACAGGGAACGACTATGGCTACACCTTC. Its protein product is CAWDPTGNDYGYTF.

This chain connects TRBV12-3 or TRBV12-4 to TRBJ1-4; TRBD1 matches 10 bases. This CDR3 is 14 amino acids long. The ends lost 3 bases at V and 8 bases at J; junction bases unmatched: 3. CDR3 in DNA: TGTGCCAGCAGTTTCGGGACAGGGGCCGAAAAACTGTTTTTT. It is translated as CASSFGTGAEKLFF.

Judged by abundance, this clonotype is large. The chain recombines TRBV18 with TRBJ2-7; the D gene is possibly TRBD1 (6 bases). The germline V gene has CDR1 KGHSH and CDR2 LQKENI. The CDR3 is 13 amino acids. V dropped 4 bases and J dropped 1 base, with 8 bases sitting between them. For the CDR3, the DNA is TGTGCCAGCTCACTCGGACAGTCCTACGAGCAGTACTTC. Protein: CASSLGQSYEQYF.

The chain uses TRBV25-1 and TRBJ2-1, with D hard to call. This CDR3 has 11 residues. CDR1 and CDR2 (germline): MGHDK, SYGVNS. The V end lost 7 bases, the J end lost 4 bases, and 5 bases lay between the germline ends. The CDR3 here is CASTTYNEQFF. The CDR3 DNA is TGTGCCAGCACTACTTACAATGAGCAGTTCTTC.

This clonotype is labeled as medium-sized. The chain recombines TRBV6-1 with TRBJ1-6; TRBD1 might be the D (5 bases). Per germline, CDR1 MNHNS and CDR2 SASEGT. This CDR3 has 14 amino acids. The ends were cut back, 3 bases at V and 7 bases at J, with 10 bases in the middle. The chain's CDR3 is CASSDRQRNSPLHF. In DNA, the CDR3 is TGTGCCAGCAGTGATAGACAGAGAAATTCACCCCTCCACTTT.

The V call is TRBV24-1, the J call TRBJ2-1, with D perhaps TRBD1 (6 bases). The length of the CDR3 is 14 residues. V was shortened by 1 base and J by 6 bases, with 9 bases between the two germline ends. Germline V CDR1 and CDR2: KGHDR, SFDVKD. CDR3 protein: CATSDFPDSNEQFF. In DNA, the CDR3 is TGTGCCACCAGTGATTTTCCGGACAGCAATGAGCAGTTCTTC.

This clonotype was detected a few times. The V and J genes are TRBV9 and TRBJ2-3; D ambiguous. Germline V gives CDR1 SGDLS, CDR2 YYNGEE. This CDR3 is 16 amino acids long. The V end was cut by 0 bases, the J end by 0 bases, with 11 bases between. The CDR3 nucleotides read TGTGCCAGCAGCGTAGGGCTGGAGACTAGCACAGATACGCAGTATTTT. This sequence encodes CASSVGLETSTDTQYF.

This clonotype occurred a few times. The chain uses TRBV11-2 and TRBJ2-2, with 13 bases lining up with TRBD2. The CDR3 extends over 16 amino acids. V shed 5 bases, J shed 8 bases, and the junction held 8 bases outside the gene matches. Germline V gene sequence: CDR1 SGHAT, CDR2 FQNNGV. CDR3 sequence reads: CASSPGTSGEGGELFF. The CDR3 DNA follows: TGTGCCAGCAGCCCCGGGACTAGCGGGGAAGGAGGGGAGCTGTTTTTT.

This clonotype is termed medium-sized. CDR3 DNA sequence: TGTGCCAGCTCAGTACAGGGTCAGAGCGAAAAACTGTTTTTT. Translation gives CASSVQGQSEKLFF. V usage is TRBV18 and J usage is TRBJ1-4; weak D call: TRBD1 (6 bases). Germline V gene sequence: CDR1 KGHSH, CDR2 LQKENI. V was pared by 5 bases and J by 8 bases, with 15 bases between. The CDR3 covers 14 residues.

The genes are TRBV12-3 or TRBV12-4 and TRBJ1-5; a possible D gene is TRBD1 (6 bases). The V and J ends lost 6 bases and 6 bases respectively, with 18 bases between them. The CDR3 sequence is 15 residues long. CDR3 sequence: CASSPQGAPAQPQHF. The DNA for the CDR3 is TGTGCCAGCAGCCCACAGGGAGCCCCGGCTCAGCCCCAGCATTTT.

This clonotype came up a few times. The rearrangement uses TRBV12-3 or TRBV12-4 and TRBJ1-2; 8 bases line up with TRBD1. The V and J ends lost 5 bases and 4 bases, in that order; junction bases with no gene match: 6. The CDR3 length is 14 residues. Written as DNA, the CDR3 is TGTGCCAGCAGTCCGGGGACAGGCCCCTATGGCTACACCTTC. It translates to CASSPGTGPYGYTF.

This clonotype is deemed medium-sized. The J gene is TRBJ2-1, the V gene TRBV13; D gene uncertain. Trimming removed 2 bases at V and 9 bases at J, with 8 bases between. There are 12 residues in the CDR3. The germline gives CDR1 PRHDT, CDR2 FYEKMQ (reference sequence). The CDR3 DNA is TGTGCCAGCAGCTTAAAAACCTCTGAGCAGTTCTTC. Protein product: CASSLKTSEQFF.

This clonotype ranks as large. CDR3 nucleotides: TGTGCCATCAGTGAGCGAGGGGGACTGGCTACGAACACTGAAGCTTTCTTT. It is translated as CAISERGGLATNTEAFF. This chain connects TRBV10-3 to TRBJ1-1; tentative D call: TRBD1 (6 bases). CDR1 is ENHRY and CDR2 is SYGVKD in the germline V gene. The CDR3 loop spans 17 amino acids. The V gene lost 2 bases and the J gene lost 1 base, with 17 bases spanning the gap.